What follows are 27 T cell receptor beta chains derived from one specimen sequenced in a study of cytomegalovirus exposure and HLA in healthy donors. The PCR used 60 Vbeta and 13 Jbeta primers. The method was immunoSEQ multiplex PCR; TCRdb's version includes in-frame clones alone and lacks a portion of them. The sample gives more than 100,000 clones, around 80% of which show up once; about 3% is in the top ten. The sequenced material came from PBMCs. Receptors originate from a woman in her thirties or forties in good health and CMV-seropositive.

V usage is TRBV7-2 and J usage is TRBJ2-7; no reliable D call. The germline V and J ends were trimmed by 5 bases and 3 bases, with 8 bases remaining between them. CDR1 and CDR2 (germline): SGHTA, FQGNSA. This CDR3 contains 12 residues. Here the CDR3 DNA reads TGTGCCAGCAGCCGCATCGGCTACGAGCAGTACTTC. Residues: CASSRIGYEQYF.

The V call is TRBV19, the J call TRBJ2-5; 9 bases line up with TRBD1. The germline gives CDR1 LNHDA, CDR2 SQIVND (reference sequence). Trimming took 9 bases from V and 4 from J; bases not matched to a gene: 6. This CDR3 spans 13 amino acids. CDR3 nucleotides: TGTGCCAGCCGCACAGGGGGCACAGAGACCCAGTACTTC. Protein: CASRTGGTETQYF. Filled out from reference TRBV19 and TRBJ2-5, the complete variable domain reads DGGITQSPKYLFRKEGQNVTLSCEQNLNHDAMYWYRQDPGQGLRLIYYSQIVNDFQKGDIAEGYSVSREKKESFPLTVTSAQKNPTAFYLCASRTGGTETQYFGPGTRLLVL.

This clone was seen a few times. The genes are TRBV6-5 and TRBJ2-1; D possibly corresponds to TRBD2 (5 bases). CDR3 length: 14 residues. V was trimmed by 6 bases and J by 4 bases, leaving 13 bases between them. Germline V gene lookup returns CDR1 MNHEY and CDR2 SVGAGI. DNA for the CDR3: TGTGCCAGCAGGAGCGGAGCTACTTACAATGAGCAGTTCTTC. Protein sequence: CASRSGATYNEQFF.

This clone was seen only a few times. This chain joins TRBV4-2 and TRBJ2-7; 8 nucleotides match TRBD2. This CDR3 has 15 amino acids. The V and J ends lost 1 base and 4 bases, in that order; junction bases with no gene match: 6. CDR1 and CDR2 (germline): LGHNA, YNFKEQ. The DNA for the CDR3 is TGTGCCAGCAGCCAAGGGCGGGGGGTGCGATACGAGCAGTACTTC. Protein sequence: CASSQGRGVRYEQYF.

The sample holds a few counts of this clone. J is TRBJ2-6 and V is TRBV15; D is possibly TRBD2 (7 bases). CDR3 length: 16 residues. CDR1 is LNHNV and CDR2 is YYDKDF in the germline V gene (reference sequence). V shed 4 bases and J shed 0 bases, with 10 bases lying between them. CDR3 sequence (DNA): TGTGCCACCAGCACGGGGGGCGGCTCTGGGGCCAACGTCCTGACTTTC. Translation: CATSTGGGSGANVLTF.

This clone was recorded once. The chain has TRBV9 and TRBJ2-5, with D possibly matching TRBD2 (5 bases). Germline V CDR1 and CDR2: SGDLS, YYNGEE. There are 14 residues in the CDR3. Trimming shortened V by 0 bases and J by 2 bases, and 8 bases separated the two germline ends. CDR3: CASSVGGLQETQYF. The CDR3 region has the DNA TGTGCCAGCAGCGTAGGCGGGTTACAAGAGACCCAGTACTTC.

V usage is TRBV19 and J usage is TRBJ1-2; D is perhaps TRBD1 (5 bases). V lost 4 bases and J 7 bases, leaving 13 bases between the germline ends. Germline V lookup: CDR1 LNHDA, CDR2 SQIVND (reference sequence). The length of the CDR3 is 13 residues. The CDR3 region has the DNA TGTGCCAGTAGTACAACCGGGACTCGTGGCTACACCTTC. It translates to CASSTTGTRGYTF.

The chain combines TRBV10-1 with TRBJ1-1; no clear D gene. This CDR3 comprises 13 residues. V lost 6 bases, J lost 0 bases, and 8 bases lay in between. The germline V gene has CDR1 WNHNN and CDR2 SYGVQD (reference sequence). CDR3 coding DNA: TGCGCCAGCAGCGGGGAGCTGAACACTGAAGCTTTCTTT. Amino acids: CASSGELNTEAFF.

This clone was recorded once. The rearrangement uses TRBV7-6 and TRBJ2-5; no firm D call. CDR3 size: 13 residues. Trimming shortened V by 1 base and J by 4 bases, and 7 bases separated the two germline ends. From germline, CDR1 is SGHVS and CDR2 FNYEAQ. The CDR3 bases are TGTGCCAGCAGCTTAGAGAGGCGAGAGACCCAGTACTTC. Its translation is CASSLERRETQYF.

V usage is TRBV5-4 and J usage is TRBJ2-5, with 7 nucleotides matching TRBD1. CDR3 length: 13 amino acids. Per the germline V gene, CDR1 is SGHNT and CDR2 is YYREEE (reference sequence). Germline trimming cut 3 bases from V and 4 bases from J; bases unmatched to any gene: 3. For the CDR3, the DNA is TGTGCCAGCAGCTCTAAGGGGGCAGAGACCCAGTACTTC. Its translation is CASSSKGAETQYF.

This clone was seen once. This sequence joins TRBV4-3 and TRBJ2-7; D remains unclear. V lost 0 bases and J lost 1, with 7 bases in between. This CDR3 is 14 amino acids long. The germline V gene encodes CDR1 LGHNA and CDR2 YSLEER. The CDR3 region is CASSQDYYSYEQYF. In nucleotides, the CDR3 is TGCGCCAGCAGCCAAGATTACTATTCCTACGAGCAGTACTTC.

The rearrangement joins TRBV30 to TRBJ2-5, with 8 bases identical to TRBD2. The tail of the sequence fits TRBJ2-7 better, so the J call may be wrong. In germline, CDR1 is GTSNPN, CDR2 SVGIG (reference sequence). This CDR3 has 14 amino acids. The CDR3 DNA is TGTGCCTGGAGAAAAATAGCGGGAAGACACGAGCAGTACTTC. This codes for CAWRKIAGRHEQYF.

The chain is built from TRBV7-9 and TRBJ1-2, with D unresolved. CDR3 length equals 13 residues. Trimming removed 1 base at V and 8 bases at J, with 11 bases between. From germline, CDR1 is SEHNR and CDR2 FQNEAQ (reference sequence). This CDR3 reads CASSLGTGVGYTF. The CDR3 DNA sequence: TGTGCCAGCAGCTTAGGGACCGGGGTCGGCTACACCTTC.

The V and J genes are TRBV7-2 and TRBJ1-5; D not certain. The CDR3 has 12 residues. Germline V lookup: CDR1 SGHTA, CDR2 FQGNSA. V gave up 1 base and J gave up 6 bases, with 4 bases separating them. The chain's CDR3 is CASSLGSQPQHF. In nucleotides, the CDR3 is TGTGCCAGCAGCTTAGGCAGTCAGCCCCAGCATTTT.

J is TRBJ2-7 and V is TRBV27; D possibly corresponds to TRBD2 (6 bases). This CDR3 is built from 14 residues. The germline V gene has CDR1 MNHEY and CDR2 SMNVEV (reference sequence). Trimming removed 7 bases from V and 6 bases from J, with 19 bases in between. The DNA for the CDR3 is TGTGCCAGCACCCCCTTGGAGGGGAGAACCGAGCAGTACTTC. This translates into CASTPLEGRTEQYF.

This clone was counted a single time. The chain has TRBV5-1 and TRBJ2-5, with D maybe TRBD2 (6 bases). The CDR3 extends over 16 amino acids. The V end was cut by 0 bases, the J end by 2 bases, with 14 bases between. Per the germline V gene, CDR1 is SGHRS and CDR2 is YFSETQ. CDR3 coding DNA: TGCGCCAGCAGCTTGGTTACTAGCCAGAGGCAAGAGACCCAGTACTTC. Its translation is CASSLVTSQRQETQYF.

This clone was recorded once. The germline gene is not matched at one end of the junction; a read error may be the cause. The genes are TRBV5-1 and TRBJ1-4; weak D call: TRBD1 (6 bases). The CDR3 sequence is 15 residues long. In germline, CDR1 is SGHRS, CDR2 YFSETQ. CDR3 nucleotides: TGTGCCAGCAGCCCGGACAGATCAACTAATGAAAAACTGTTTTTT. The encoded protein is CASSPDRSTNEKLFF.

The chain carries TRBV15 and TRBJ1-5; maybe TRBD1 (5 bases). The CDR3 is 15 amino acids. The germline gives CDR1 LNHNV, CDR2 YYDKDF (reference sequence). V was clipped by 0 bases and J by 9 bases, with 15 bases between them. The CDR3 DNA follows: TGTGCCACCAGCAGAGATCTTAGTACAGGCTGGCCCCAGCATTTT. This sequence encodes CATSRDLSTGWPQHF.

The chain combines TRBV27 with TRBJ2-1, with D possibly TRBD1 on 6 matching bases. CDR1 and CDR2 from the germline V gene are MNHEY and SMNVEV (reference sequence). This CDR3 spans 17 amino acids. V was trimmed by 6 bases and J by 0 bases, leaving 18 bases between them. CDR3 in amino acids: CASRDREDSYSYNEQFF. The CDR3 nucleotides read TGTGCCAGCAGGGATAGAGAGGACAGCTACTCCTACAATGAGCAGTTCTTC.

The chain joins TRBV5-6 to TRBJ2-7; the D gene is possibly TRBD1 (6 bases). The CDR3 is 16 residues long. Germline V gene lookup returns CDR1 SGHDT and CDR2 YYEEEE. Trimming left V 1 base short and J 0 bases short, with 14 bases between. The CDR3 protein is CASSLFPGQSSYEQYF. The CDR3 DNA reads as TGTGCCAGCAGCTTGTTCCCCGGACAGAGCTCCTACGAGCAGTACTTC.

The chain employs TRBV9 and TRBJ2-2, with D perhaps TRBD2 (5 bases). Trimming stripped 0 bases from V and 0 bases from J, with 6 bases between. CDR1 SGDLS and CDR2 YYNGEE come from the germline V gene. This CDR3 spans 15 amino acids. Written as DNA, the CDR3 is TGTGCCAGCAGCGTAGGAGGGACGAACACCGGGGAGCTGTTTTTT. It yields the protein CASSVGGTNTGELFF.

This rearrangement joins TRBV29-1 to TRBJ2-7; 8 bases match TRBD1. J gave up 3 bases and V 7 bases, and 5 bases lay outside the gene matches. The CDR3 consists of 12 residues. Germline V gene sequence: CDR1 SQVTM, CDR2 ANQGSEA. The CDR3 DNA is TGCAGCGGGGGGGACAGGAGCTACGAGCAGTACTTC. Protein: CSGGDRSYEQYF.

The sample holds one count of this clone. The chain employs TRBV5-1 and TRBJ2-5; 8 bases fit TRBD2. V dropped 4 bases and J dropped 4; count of bases not matched to a gene: 12. Germline V gene lookup returns CDR1 SGHRS and CDR2 YFSETQ. The CDR3 extends over 16 amino acids. The CDR3 region has the DNA TGCGCCAGCAGCCCGGGCGGAGCTGCGGGGGGAGAGACCCAGTACTTC. The encoded protein is CASSPGGAAGGETQYF.

V is TRBV5-6 and J is TRBJ2-7; the match to TRBD1 covers 9 bases. CDR3 length equals 14 residues. Germline assignment: CDR1 SGHDT and CDR2 YYEEEE. Trimming at V came to 2 bases and at J to 2 bases, leaving 2 bases not matched to a gene. The CDR3 loop reads CASSFGTGTYEQYF. Written as DNA, the CDR3 is TGTGCCAGCAGCTTTGGGACAGGGACCTACGAGCAGTACTTC.

The table lists this clone with a count of one. The V gene is TRBV6-5, the J gene TRBJ2-3; D may be TRBD1 (6 bases). The V and J ends lost 6 bases and 2 bases respectively, with 12 bases between them. The CDR3 spans 14 residues. In germline, CDR1 is MNHEY, CDR2 SVGAGI. The CDR3 loop is CASRRQEYTDTQYF. The DNA for the CDR3 is TGTGCCAGCAGGAGACAGGAATACACAGATACGCAGTATTTT.

The J gene is TRBJ1-6, the V gene TRBV2; the D is unclear. CDR1 and CDR2 from the germline V gene are SNHLY and FYNNEI. The CDR3 is 13 residues long. Trimming removed 7 bases from V and 9 bases from J, with 13 bases in between. The CDR3 spells CASIGEVSSPLHF. Written as DNA, the CDR3 is TGTGCCAGCATCGGGGAAGTCAGTTCACCCCTCCACTTT.

This rearrangement joins TRBV19 to TRBJ2-1, with 8 bases fitting TRBD1. The V and J ends lost 10 bases and 6 bases, in that order; junction bases with no gene match: 8. The CDR3 has 13 residues. Germline CDR1 and CDR2: LNHDA and SQIVND (reference sequence). CDR3 DNA: TGTGCCACCCTCCCCGGACAGGGCAATGAGCAGTTCTTC. Translated: CATLPGQGNEQFF. The full variable domain, with the rest looked up from reference TRBV19 and TRBJ2-1, is DGGITQSPKYLFRKEGQNVTLSCEQNLNHDAMYWYRQDPGQGLRLIYYSQIVNDFQKGDIAEGYSVSREKKESFPLTVTSAQKNPTAFYLCATLPGQGNEQFFGPGTRLTVL.